One sample yielded the 28 T cell receptor beta chains listed below, sequenced in a study of shared clonotypes between healthy human individuals. Repertoires were generated with immunoSEQ multiplex PCR, while TCRdb's copy carries only in-frame clones and drops some. The sample shows more than 1.2 million clones, roughly 98.5% of them seen only once. Sequencing was carried out using naive CD4+ T cells sorted from blood. Subset: CD45RA+ positively selected. The receptors shown here come from a man younger than 45 in good health.

This sequence joins TRBV5-1 and TRBJ2-1, with 8 bases identical to TRBD2. This CDR3 has 18 residues. V lost 0 bases, J lost 6 bases, and 14 bases stayed unmatched. Germline V lookup: CDR1 SGHRS, CDR2 YFSETQ. CDR3 coding DNA: TGCGCCAGCAGCTTGGTGGGGGACTTAGAGCGGGAGTTCAATGAGCAGTTCTTC. Translated, it gives CASSLVGDLEREFNEQFF.

The rearrangement joins TRBV19 to TRBJ2-7; the D gene could be TRBD1 or TRBD2 (5 bases each). Trimming took off 6 bases at V and 6 bases at J, with 15 bases between the two ends. The CDR3 loop spans 13 amino acids. Germline V lookup: CDR1 LNHDA, CDR2 SQIVND (reference sequence). The CDR3 DNA reads TGTGCCAGTAGAGAGACGGGACGGGGCGAGCAGTACTTC. The encoded protein is CASRETGRGEQYF.

The chain employs TRBV19 and TRBJ2-1, with D perhaps matching TRBD2 (6 bases). Trimming shortened V by 4 bases and J by 6 bases, and 19 bases separated the two germline ends. This CDR3 has 16 amino acids. Per germline, CDR1 LNHDA and CDR2 SQIVND (reference sequence). The CDR3 DNA follows: TGTGCCAGTAGTAAGGCGGGGCTAATCGGGTTCAATGAGCAGTTCTTC. Amino acids: CASSKAGLIGFNEQFF.

The chain employs TRBV10-3 and TRBJ2-3, with D maybe TRBD2 (5 bases). This CDR3 is built from 13 residues. V lost 10 bases to trimming and J lost 5 bases, with 16 bases between them. Germline-derived CDR1 and CDR2 are ENHRY and SYGVKD. The CDR3 region has the DNA TGTGCCAGAGCACTCGGTGCGGGAGATACGCAGTATTTT. Translating gives CARALGAGDTQYF.

V usage is TRBV2 and J usage is TRBJ2-1, with D unclear. The CDR3 loop spans 13 amino acids. Germline assignment: CDR1 SNHLY and CDR2 FYNNEI. V was cut by 4 bases and J by 9 bases, with 13 bases left in between. CDR3 nucleotide sequence: TGTGCCAGCAGTGCGTCCTGGGGTGGTGAGCAGTTCTTC. Amino acid sequence: CASSASWGGEQFF.

V and J are TRBV2 and TRBJ2-1, with 7 bases fitting TRBD1. Germline V lookup: CDR1 SNHLY, CDR2 FYNNEI. The trim removed 6 bases at V and 1 base at J, leaving 3 bases unmatched. The CDR3 spans 14 residues. In DNA, the CDR3 is TGTGCCAGCAGCATGACAGGGTCCTACAATGAGCAGTTCTTC. This sequence encodes CASSMTGSYNEQFF.

The chain is built from TRBV6-5 and TRBJ1-1; D gene uncertain. The germline CDR1 and CDR2 sequences are MNHEY and SVGAGI. V dropped 7 bases and J dropped 6 bases, with 15 bases sitting between them. The CDR3 totals 13 residues. The CDR3 DNA follows: TGTGCCAGCACGCAAAGGTTTGGGCCTGAAGCTTTCTTT. Translation: CASTQRFGPEAFF.

The chain has TRBV5-1 and TRBJ1-2; 7 positions agree with TRBD1. V lost 4 bases to trimming and J lost 8 bases; unmatched junction nucleotides: 14. This CDR3 region has 15 residues. Germline loops: CDR1 SGHRS, CDR2 YFSETQ. CDR3 sequence: CASSLGDRTTQGYTF. CDR3 bases: TGCGCCAGCAGCCTAGGGGACAGAACCACGCAGGGCTACACCTTC.

Concerning this clone itself: One end of the junction does not line up with germline, which may come from a read error. The J gene is TRBJ2-2, the V gene TRBV11-3; tentative D call: TRBD2 (6 bases). Germline V gene data show CDR1 as SGHNT and CDR2 as YENEEA. This CDR3 is 14 amino acids long. In nucleotides, the CDR3 is TGTGCCAGCAGCCCGACTAGGAACGCCGGGGAGCTGTTTTTT. Translating it yields CASSPTRNAGELFF. Looking up the rest from reference TRBV11-3 and TRBJ2-2 gives the full variable domain: EAGVVQSPRYKIIEKKQPVAFWCNPISGHNTLYWYLQNLGQGPELLIRYENEEAVDDSQLPKDRFSAERLKGVDSTLKIQPAELGDSAVYLCASSPTRNAGELFFGEGSRLTVL.

The rearrangement uses TRBV5-5 and TRBJ2-1, with TRBD1 identical over 8 bases. The CDR3 runs to 15 residues. J lost 4 bases, V lost 4 bases, and 7 bases had no gene match. Germline V gene lookup returns CDR1 SGHKS and CDR2 YYEKEE (reference sequence). CDR3 coding DNA: TGTGCCAGCAGCCTGACAGGGGTTTTTTACAATGAGCAGTTCTTC. Protein: CASSLTGVFYNEQFF.

V usage is TRBV27 and J usage is TRBJ1-4, with D unresolved. The CDR3 has 16 residues. Looked up from germline, CDR1 is MNHEY and CDR2 is SMNVEV (reference sequence). V lost 3 bases, J lost 0 bases, and 11 bases lay in between. The CDR3 loop is CASSFGVSATNEKLFF. For the CDR3, the DNA is TGTGCCAGCAGTTTCGGGGTCTCAGCAACTAATGAAAAACTGTTTTTT.

J is TRBJ2-7 and V is TRBV28, with a tentative D call TRBD1 (6 bases). From germline, CDR1 is MDHEN and CDR2 SYDVKM. The CDR3 sequence is 15 residues long. With 5 bases removed from V and 0 bases from J, the gap between germline ends came to 14 bases. The CDR3 sequence is CASSVATGPSYEQYF. In DNA form, the CDR3 reads TGTGCCAGCAGTGTTGCAACAGGGCCCTCCTACGAGCAGTACTTC.

V and J are TRBV9 and TRBJ2-3, with 8 bases that match TRBD1. V trimming: 4 bases; J trimming: 4 bases; junction bases outside the gene matches: 5. Germline CDR1 is SGDLS and CDR2 is YYNGEE. There are 14 residues in the CDR3. The CDR3 region is CASSLDRGADTQYF. DNA for the CDR3: TGTGCCAGCAGCCTCGACAGGGGCGCAGATACGCAGTATTTT. Using reference TRBV9 and TRBJ2-3 for the parts outside the CDR3, the full variable domain is DSGVTQTPKHLITATGQRVTLRCSPRSGDLSVYWYQQSLDQGLQFLIQYYNGEERAKGNILERFSAQQFPDLHSELNLSSLELGDSALYFCASSLDRGADTQYFGPGTRLTVL.

The chain carries TRBV5-1 and TRBJ2-1; TRBD2 is a possible D gene (6 bases). The V end lost 4 bases, the J end lost 1 base, and 12 bases lay between the germline ends. This CDR3 is 15 amino acids long. CDR1 and CDR2 (germline): SGHRS, YFSETQ. In DNA form, the CDR3 reads TGCGCCAGCAGCCCCCAGGCGGGGTCCTACAATGAGCAGTTCTTC. Translating gives CASSPQAGSYNEQFF.

This chain uses TRBV18 with TRBJ1-1, with D possibly TRBD1 on 5 matching bases. Looked up from germline, CDR1 is KGHSH and CDR2 is LQKENI. With 1 base removed from V and 1 base from J, the gap between germline ends came to 13 bases. The CDR3 is 16 residues long. The CDR3 DNA is TGTGCCAGCTCACCACGGTATGGGGGTCGGAACACTGAAGCTTTCTTT. This encodes CASSPRYGGRNTEAFF.

The CDR3 DNA reads as TGTGCCAGCAGCGCTCCAAGGGGAGGCCCGAACACCGGGGAGCTGTTTTTT. Translation gives CASSAPRGGPNTGELFF. The chain links TRBV9 to TRBJ2-2; a weak D match, TRBD2 (6 bases). V was shortened by 3 bases and J by 0 bases, with 15 bases between the two germline ends. Per the germline V gene, CDR1 is SGDLS and CDR2 is YYNGEE. The CDR3 is 17 amino acids.

V is TRBV5-1 and J is TRBJ2-7, with D perhaps TRBD2 (6 bases). The germline CDR1 and CDR2 sequences are SGHRS and YFSETQ. The CDR3 extends over 14 amino acids. Trimming pared 1 base from V and 2 bases from J, leaving 10 bases between. CDR3 protein: CASSLTSSTYEQYF. The CDR3 DNA reads TGCGCCAGCAGCTTGACTAGCAGTACCTACGAGCAGTACTTC.

The chain uses TRBV27 and TRBJ1-3; D remains unclear. With 2 bases removed from V and 4 bases from J, the gap between germline ends came to 12 bases. The CDR3 runs 15 residues. Germline CDR1 MNHEY, CDR2 SMNVEV (reference sequence). The CDR3 is CASSLGLQAGNTIYF. The DNA for the CDR3 is TGTGCCAGCAGTTTAGGACTCCAAGCCGGAAACACCATATATTTT.

CDR3 nucleotide sequence: TGTGCCAGTAGTATAAGTGGAGGGCCGCTGTATGGCTACACCTTC. Its protein product is CASSISGGPLYGYTF. The chain employs TRBV19 and TRBJ1-2; D unclear. The CDR3 has 15 amino acids. Trimming took off 2 bases at V and 5 bases at J, with 15 bases between the two ends. Germline V CDR1 and CDR2: LNHDA, SQIVND (reference sequence).

The rearrangement links TRBV25-1 to TRBJ2-5; TRBD2 matches 11 bases. CDR1 and CDR2 (germline): MGHDK, SYGVNS. This CDR3 spans 16 amino acids. Trimming cost V 8 bases and J 0 bases; bases outside gene matches: 8. CDR3 amino acids: CASWGATSGNQETQYF. The CDR3 bases are TGTGCCAGCTGGGGCGCGACTAGCGGGAACCAAGAGACCCAGTACTTC.

The rearrangement uses TRBV5-4 and TRBJ2-7; D perhaps matches TRBD1 (6 bases). The CDR3 runs to 16 residues. V gave up 3 bases and J gave up 1 base, with 17 bases separating them. Germline V gene data show CDR1 as SGHNT and CDR2 as YYREEE (reference sequence). The CDR3 DNA is TGTGCCAGCAGCTCCCGCTCAGGGGCAGTTTCCTACGAGCAGTACTTC. The encoded protein is CASSSRSGAVSYEQYF.

V gene TRBV28 combines with J gene TRBJ2-7; 7 nucleotides match TRBD1. The CDR3 loop spans 16 amino acids. V shed 6 bases, J shed 2 bases, and the junction held 13 bases outside the gene matches. Germline lookup yields CDR1 MDHEN and CDR2 SYDVKM. For the CDR3, the DNA is TGTGCCAGCAGGGGCCACACCACAGGGGCTGCCTACGAGCAGTACTTC. Protein product: CASRGHTTGAAYEQYF.

The chain is built from TRBV6-6 and TRBJ1-1; TRBD1 matches at 7 bases. The CDR3 extends over 12 amino acids. V gave up 6 bases and J gave up 5 bases; unmatched junction bases: 3. The germline V gene has CDR1 MNHNY and CDR2 SVGAGI (reference sequence). The DNA for the CDR3 is TGTGCCAGCAGCCTACAGGGGACTGAAGCTTTCTTT. Its translation: CASSLQGTEAFF.

The chain is built from TRBV18 and TRBJ2-5, with D possibly being TRBD2 (5 bases). The CDR3 is 15 residues long. Germline CDR1 is KGHSH and CDR2 is LQKENI. Trimming removed 3 bases at V and 4 bases at J, with 15 bases between. In DNA, the CDR3 is TGTGCCAGCTCACCTATCCCTAGCCGCCCAGAGACCCAGTACTTC. Translated: CASSPIPSRPETQYF.

This chain uses TRBV4-1 with TRBJ1-1; D gene unclear. The length of the CDR3 is 14 residues. Germline V gene data show CDR1 as MGHRA and CDR2 as YSYEKL. Trimming removed 2 bases from V and 4 bases from J, with 11 bases in between. The CDR3 DNA sequence: TGCGCCAGCAGCCAAACCGGGAGTGGCACTGAAGCTTTCTTT. Protein sequence: CASSQTGSGTEAFF.

V usage is TRBV28 and J usage is TRBJ2-3; D call uncertain. Germline assignment: CDR1 MDHEN and CDR2 SYDVKM. V lost 4 bases to trimming and J lost 8 bases, with 10 bases between them. The CDR3 length is 12 residues. CDR3 sequence (DNA): TGTGCCAGCAGTTCCACGACGCCTACGCAGTATTTT. Amino acids: CASSSTTPTQYF.

The chain links TRBV6-4 to TRBJ2-1, with 8 bases matching TRBD1. Germline-derived CDR1 and CDR2 are MRHNA and SNTAGT. The trim removed 6 bases at V and 5 bases at J, leaving 9 bases unmatched. The CDR3 has 15 residues. The CDR3 loop is CASSRGGQGHNEQFF. The CDR3 nucleotides are TGTGCCAGCAGCCGCGGCGGACAGGGACACAATGAGCAGTTCTTC.

In DNA, the CDR3 is TGTGCCAGCAGCGTAAGCGGGAGTTTGACAGATACGCAGTATTTT. Residues: CASSVSGSLTDTQYF. The chain has TRBV9 and TRBJ2-3; TRBD2 matches at 8 bases. CDR1 is SGDLS, CDR2 YYNGEE, per germline. The ends lost 1 base at V and 3 bases at J; junction bases unmatched: 4. The CDR3 spans 15 residues.